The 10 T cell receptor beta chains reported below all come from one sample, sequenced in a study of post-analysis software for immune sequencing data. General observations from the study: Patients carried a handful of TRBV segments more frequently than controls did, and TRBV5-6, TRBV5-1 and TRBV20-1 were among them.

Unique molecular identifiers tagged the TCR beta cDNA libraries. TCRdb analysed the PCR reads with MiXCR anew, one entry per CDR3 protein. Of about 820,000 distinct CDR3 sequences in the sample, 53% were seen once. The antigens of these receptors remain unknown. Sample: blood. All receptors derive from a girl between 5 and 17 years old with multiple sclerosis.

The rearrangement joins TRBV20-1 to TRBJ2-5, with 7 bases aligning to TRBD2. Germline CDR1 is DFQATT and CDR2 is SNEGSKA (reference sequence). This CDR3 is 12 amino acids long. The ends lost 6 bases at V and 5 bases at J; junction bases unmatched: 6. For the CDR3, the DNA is TGCAGTGCCATCCGGGGGGAGGAGACCCAGTACTTC. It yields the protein CSAIRGEETQYF.

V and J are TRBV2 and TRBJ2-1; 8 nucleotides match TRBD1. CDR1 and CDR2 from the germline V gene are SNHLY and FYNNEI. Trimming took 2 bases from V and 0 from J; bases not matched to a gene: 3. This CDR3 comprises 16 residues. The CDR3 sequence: CASSERTGSSYNEQFF. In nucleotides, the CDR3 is TGTGCCAGCAGTGAACGGACAGGGAGCTCCTACAATGAGCAGTTCTTC.

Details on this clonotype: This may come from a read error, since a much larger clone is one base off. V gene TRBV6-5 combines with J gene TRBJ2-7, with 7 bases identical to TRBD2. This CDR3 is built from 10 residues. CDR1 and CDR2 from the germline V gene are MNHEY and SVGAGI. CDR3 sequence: CASGDYEPYF. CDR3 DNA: TGTGCCAGCGGGGACTACGAGCCGTACTTC.

The CDR3, as DNA: TGTGCCAGCAGCGACCCGGGACTAGCTGCAGATACGCAGTATTTT. Translation gives CASSDPGLAADTQYF. This rearrangement joins TRBV9 to TRBJ2-3; TRBD2 matches 9 bases. The V segment lost 3 bases and the J segment 4 bases; nucleotides outside the gene matches: 6. From germline, CDR1 is SGDLS and CDR2 YYNGEE. The CDR3 is made up of 15 amino acids.

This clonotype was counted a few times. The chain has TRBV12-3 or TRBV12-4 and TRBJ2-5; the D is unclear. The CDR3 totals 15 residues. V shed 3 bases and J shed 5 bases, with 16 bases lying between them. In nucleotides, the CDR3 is TGTGCCAGCAGTTTGCGGCCGGGCCCCATGGAGACCCAGTACTTC. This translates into CASSLRPGPMETQYF.

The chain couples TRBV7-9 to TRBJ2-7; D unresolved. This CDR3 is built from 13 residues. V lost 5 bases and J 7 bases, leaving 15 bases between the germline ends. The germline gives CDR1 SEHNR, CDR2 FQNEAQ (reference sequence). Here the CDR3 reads CASSPTSPGEQYF. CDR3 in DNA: TGTGCCAGCAGCCCAACATCCCCCGGGGAGCAGTACTTC. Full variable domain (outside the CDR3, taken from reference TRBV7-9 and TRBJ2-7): DTGVSQNPRHKITKRGQNVTFRCDPISEHNRLYWYRQTLGQGPEFLTYFQNEAQLEKSRLLSDRFSAERPKGSFSTLEIQRTEQGDSAMYLCASSPTSPGEQYFGPGTRLTVT.

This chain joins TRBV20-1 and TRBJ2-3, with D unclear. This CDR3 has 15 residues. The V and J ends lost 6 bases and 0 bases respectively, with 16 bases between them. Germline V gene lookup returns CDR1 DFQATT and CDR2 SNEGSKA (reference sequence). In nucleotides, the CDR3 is TGCAGTGCCCCCGACGTAAGGTCTAGCACAGATACGCAGTATTTT. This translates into CSAPDVRSSTDTQYF.

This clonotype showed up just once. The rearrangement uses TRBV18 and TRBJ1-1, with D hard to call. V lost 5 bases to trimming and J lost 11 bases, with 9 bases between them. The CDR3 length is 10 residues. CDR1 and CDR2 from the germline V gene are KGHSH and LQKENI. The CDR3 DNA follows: TGTGCCAGCTCAGCAGAAGATGCTTTCTTT. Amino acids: CASSAEDAFF. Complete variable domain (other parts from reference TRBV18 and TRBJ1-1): NAGVMQNPRHLVRRRGQEARLRCSPMKGHSHVYWYRQLPEEGLKFMVYLQKENIIDESGMPKERFSAEFPKEGPSILRIQQVVRGDSAAYFCASSAEDAFFGQGTRLTVV.

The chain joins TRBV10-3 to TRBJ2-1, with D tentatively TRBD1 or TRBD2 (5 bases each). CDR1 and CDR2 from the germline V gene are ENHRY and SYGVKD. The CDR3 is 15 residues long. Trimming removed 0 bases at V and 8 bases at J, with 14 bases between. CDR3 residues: CAISESPLGRDEQFF. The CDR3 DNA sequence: TGTGCCATCAGTGAGTCTCCATTGGGGCGGGATGAGCAGTTCTTC.

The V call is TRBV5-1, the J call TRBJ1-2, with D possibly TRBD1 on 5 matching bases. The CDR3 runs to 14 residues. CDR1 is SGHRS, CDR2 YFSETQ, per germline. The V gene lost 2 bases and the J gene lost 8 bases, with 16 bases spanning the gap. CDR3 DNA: TGCGCCAGCAGCTTAGGGGTGGATTGGTCGGGCTACACCTTC. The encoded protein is CASSLGVDWSGYTF.